These 16 T cell receptor beta chains originate from one sample sequenced in a study of blood T cell repertoires in COVID-19. The repertoire was sequenced with immunoSEQ multiplex PCR; TCRdb's copy has only in-frame clones and lacks some. Of 250,000 to 300,000 clones in the sample, about 88% were seen once. Sample: peripheral blood. The origin of the receptors is a woman aged 25 to 39 with COVID-19, enrolled during active disease.

The chain carries TRBV28 and TRBJ1-5, with a possible D match to TRBD1 (5 bases). Trimming took off 5 bases at V and 3 bases at J, with 8 bases between the two ends. The CDR3 has 13 residues. The germline gives CDR1 MDHEN, CDR2 SYDVKM. CDR3 loop: CASSGGDNQPQHF. The CDR3 coding sequence is TGTGCCAGCAGTGGGGGGGACAATCAGCCCCAGCATTTT.

The rearrangement joins TRBV18 to TRBJ1-3, with D unresolved. Germline V lookup: CDR1 KGHSH, CDR2 LQKENI. Deletions cut 2 bases from V and 2 bases from J, with 10 bases between. CDR3 length: 15 residues. The CDR3 sequence: CASSPEKSPGNTIYF. The CDR3 coding sequence is TGTGCCAGCTCACCAGAGAAGTCCCCTGGAAACACCATATATTTT.

This chain uses TRBV5-1 with TRBJ2-5; 12 bases agree with TRBD2. In germline, CDR1 is SGHRS, CDR2 YFSETQ. V lost 0 bases, J lost 1 base, and 4 bases stayed unmatched. This CDR3 is 17 amino acids long. CDR3 sequence reads: CASSLARTSGTQETQYF. The CDR3 DNA is TGCGCCAGCAGCTTGGCCCGGACTAGCGGGACCCAAGAGACCCAGTACTTC.

This chain uses TRBV28 with TRBJ1-4; D is perhaps TRBD1 (6 bases). The V and J ends lost 2 bases and 4 bases respectively, with 14 bases between them. From germline, CDR1 is MDHEN and CDR2 SYDVKM. The CDR3 contains 16 residues. The CDR3 region is CASSLLQGQGNEKLFF. CDR3 nucleotides: TGTGCCAGCAGTTTACTACAGGGTCAGGGTAATGAAAAACTGTTTTTT.

J is TRBJ2-7 and V is TRBV7-8, with D unclear. V dropped 1 base and J dropped 2 bases, with 12 bases sitting between them. The CDR3 has 15 residues. Germline CDR1 reads SGHVS; CDR2 reads FQNEAQ. CDR3 residues: CASSLGFQATYEQYF. The CDR3 DNA is TGTGCCAGCAGCTTAGGGTTCCAGGCCACCTACGAGCAGTACTTC.

Concerning this clone itself: This same CDR3 is encoded by further DNA sequences in the sample. In nucleotides, the CDR3 is TGCGCCAGCAGTGACCAGGGGGGGCAGGGGGCTAGAGAGCAGTACTTC. Translating gives CASSDQGGQGAREQYF. The genes are TRBV10-2 and TRBJ2-7; maybe TRBD1 (8 bases). The V end lost 3 bases, the J end lost 7 bases, and 22 bases lay between the germline ends. The CDR3 sequence is 16 residues long. From germline, CDR1 is WSHSY and CDR2 SAAADI.

This clone occurred once. J is TRBJ1-5 and V is TRBV30, with D perhaps TRBD1 (6 bases). Trimming removed 3 bases at V and 4 bases at J, with 7 bases between. There are 12 residues in the CDR3. Germline V lookup: CDR1 GTSNPN, CDR2 SVGIG (reference sequence). The DNA of the CDR3 is TGTGCCTGGAGGAGGGGGAATCAGCCCCAGCATTTT. Its protein product is CAWRRGNQPQHF. The whole variable domain, remainder taken from reference TRBV30 and TRBJ1-5, is SQTIHQWPATLVQPVGSPLSLECTVEGTSNPNLYWYRQAAGRGLQLLFYSVGIGQISSEVPQNLSASRPQDRQFILSSKKLLLSDSGFYLCAWRRGNQPQHFGDGTRLSIL.

This rearrangement joins TRBV3-1 (or the pseudogene TRBV3-2) to TRBJ1-3; unclear D gene. V gave up 1 base and J gave up 0 bases, with 4 bases separating them. There are 14 residues in the CDR3. The germline V gene has CDR1 LGHDT and CDR2 YNNKEL (reference sequence). DNA of the CDR3: TGTGCCAGCAGCCAAGTACACTCTGGAAACACCATATATTTT. This codes for CASSQVHSGNTIYF.

The chain couples TRBV2 to TRBJ2-5; D possibly corresponds to TRBD2 (5 bases). Trimming pared 2 bases from V and 1 base from J, leaving 11 bases between. Germline V gene lookup returns CDR1 SNHLY and CDR2 FYNNEI. This CDR3 is built from 15 residues. The CDR3 sequence is CASSEMDSPQETQYF. The CDR3 DNA is TGTGCCAGCAGTGAAATGGACTCTCCCCAAGAGACCCAGTACTTC.

The chain is built from TRBV6-6 and TRBJ1-4; D unclear. Germline loops: CDR1 MNHNY, CDR2 SVGAGI (reference sequence). The CDR3 runs 18 residues. The germline V and J ends were trimmed by 5 bases and 0 bases, with 19 bases remaining between them. This CDR3 reads CASSPMGSGRATNEKLFF. DNA for the CDR3: TGTGCCAGCAGTCCAATGGGGAGCGGAAGAGCAACTAATGAAAAACTGTTTTTT.

This clone appeared a single time. This rearrangement joins TRBV30 to TRBJ1-2; tentatively, D is TRBD1 (6 bases). Germline CDR1 reads GTSNPN; CDR2 reads SVGIG (reference sequence). Trimming took off 1 base at V and 6 bases at J, with 9 bases between the two ends. The CDR3 contains 12 residues. The CDR3 sequence: CAWSEGVDGYTF. DNA for the CDR3: TGTGCCTGGAGTGAGGGGGTGGATGGCTACACCTTC.

This clone has a handful of counts. The chain is built from TRBV2 and TRBJ2-1; D gene uncertain. Germline CDR1 reads SNHLY; CDR2 reads FYNNEI. The CDR3 consists of 11 residues. V gave up 7 bases and J gave up 5 bases, with 6 bases separating them. Here the CDR3 DNA reads TGTGCCAGCAAGAGTGACAATGAGCAGTTCTTC. Translating gives CASKSDNEQFF.

This sequence joins TRBV20-1 and TRBJ2-7, with 7 nucleotides matching TRBD2. The V segment lost 3 bases and the J segment 4 bases; nucleotides outside the gene matches: 12. The CDR3 has 15 residues. Germline values: CDR1 DFQATT, CDR2 SNEGSKA (reference sequence). The CDR3 loop reads CSASILRGSPYEQYF. CDR3 sequence (DNA): TGCAGTGCTAGTATTCTGCGGGGGAGCCCGTACGAGCAGTACTTC.

The chain has TRBV6-2 or TRBV6-3 and TRBJ1-2, with D unresolved. The CDR3 is 14 residues long. V was pared by 0 bases and J by 5 bases, with 10 bases between. CDR1 MNHEY and CDR2 SVGEGT come from the germline V gene. CDR3 DNA: TGTGCCAGCAGTTACTCGATATCCAGATATGGCTACACCTTC. Encoded protein: CASSYSISRYGYTF.

The rearrangement joins TRBV7-9 to TRBJ1-4, with TRBD1 as a possible D gene (5 bases). The CDR3 runs to 15 residues. V was clipped by 2 bases and J by 3 bases, with 10 bases between them. Germline lookup yields CDR1 SEHNR and CDR2 FQNEAQ (reference sequence). The CDR3 spells CASSLLGGANEKLFF. The CDR3 DNA sequence: TGTGCCAGCAGCTTATTGGGGGGAGCTAATGAAAAACTGTTTTTT.

The J gene is TRBJ2-1, the V gene TRBV4-1; 7 bases line up with TRBD2. Trimming took 4 bases from V and 5 from J; bases not matched to a gene: 5. The germline gives CDR1 MGHRA, CDR2 YSYEKL. This CDR3 has 14 residues. The CDR3 nucleotides read TGCGCCAGCAGCCTTTGGGCGGGAGACAATGAGCAGTTCTTC. Translation gives CASSLWAGDNEQFF.